Presented here are 29 T cell receptor beta chains from one specimen sequenced in a study of CD8+ T cells in alopecia areata. RNA was extracted and reverse transcribed into cDNA as the sequencing template. This table comes from immunoSEQ multiplex PCR, and its TCRdb copy is limited to in-frame clones, with some not included. The table lists approximately 180,000 clones, about 66% of them singletons. The starting material was CD8+ T cells sorted from blood, obtained at week 0. These receptors were taken from a human donor with alopecia areata.

About this clone: Other DNA sequences in this specimen translate into the identical CDR3. This sequence joins TRBV27 and TRBJ1-2; a weak D match, TRBD1 (5 bases). The CDR3 covers 16 residues. Germline CDR1 reads MNHEY; CDR2 reads SMNVEV (reference sequence). Trimming took 5 bases from V and 1 from J, leaving 17 bases between them. Written as DNA, the CDR3 is TGTGCCAGCAGTCCTGATGGGAGGGGTTATAACTATGGCTACACCTTC. As protein: CASSPDGRGYNYGYTF.

The table lists this clone with a few counts. The chain uses TRBV5-1 and TRBJ2-7; the D is unclear. With 4 bases removed from V and 2 bases from J, the gap between germline ends came to 10 bases. The CDR3 totals 13 residues. Looked up from germline, CDR1 is SGHRS and CDR2 is YFSETQ. The CDR3 DNA reads TGCGCCAGCAGCACGGACGTACCCTACGAGCAGTACTTC. It codes for CASSTDVPYEQYF.

This chain links TRBV4-1 with TRBJ1-5, with 8 nucleotides matching TRBD1. There are 15 residues in the CDR3. The germline CDR1 and CDR2 sequences are MGHRA and YSYEKL. The V gene end was trimmed by 5 bases and the J gene end by 4 bases; junction bases not matched to a gene: 7. CDR3 residues: CASSVWQGANQPQHF. The CDR3 coding sequence is TGCGCCAGCAGCGTTTGGCAGGGGGCAAATCAGCCCCAGCATTTT.

This sequence joins TRBV30 and TRBJ1-1; TRBD1 matches at 8 bases. The length of the CDR3 is 15 residues. The V gene end was trimmed by 1 base and the J gene end by 0 bases; junction bases not matched to a gene: 4. Per the germline V gene, CDR1 is GTSNPN and CDR2 is SVGIG (reference sequence). The CDR3 spells CAWSDGTGLNTEAFF. The CDR3 nucleotides are TGTGCCTGGAGTGACGGGACAGGATTGAACACTGAAGCTTTCTTT. Complete variable domain (other parts from reference TRBV30 and TRBJ1-1): SQTIHQWPATLVQPVGSPLSLECTVEGTSNPNLYWYRQAAGRGLQLLFYSVGIGQISSEVPQNLSASRPQDRQFILSSKKLLLSDSGFYLCAWSDGTGLNTEAFFGQGTRLTVV.

The V and J genes are TRBV7-8 and TRBJ2-1, with TRBD1 matching over 10 bases. This CDR3 is built from 15 residues. J gave up 3 bases and V 10 bases, and 9 bases lay outside the gene matches. Germline-derived CDR1 and CDR2 are SGHVS and FQNEAQ. As DNA, the CDR3 is TGTGCCACCCTTACCGGGACAGGGGTCTACAATGAGCAGTTCTTC. Amino acid sequence: CATLTGTGVYNEQFF. Drawing the rest from reference TRBV7-8 and TRBJ2-1, the complete variable domain is GAGVSQSPRYKVAKRGQDVALRCDPISGHVSLFWYQQALGQGPEFLTYFQNEAQLDKSGLPSDRFFAERPEGSVSTLKIQRTQQEDSAVYLCATLTGTGVYNEQFFGPGTRLTVL.

This clone appeared once. The chain couples TRBV7-8 to TRBJ1-2, with 9 bases identical to TRBD1. CDR3 length equals 16 residues. Per the germline V gene, CDR1 is SGHVS and CDR2 is FQNEAQ. The V segment lost 5 bases and the J segment 1 base; nucleotides outside the gene matches: 8. As DNA, the CDR3 is TGTGCCAGCAGCCCCCCCCGGACAGGGGATAACTATGGCTACACCTTC. It translates to CASSPPRTGDNYGYTF.

This chain joins TRBV15 and TRBJ2-5, with TRBD2 identical over 7 bases. Per the germline V gene, CDR1 is LNHNV and CDR2 is YYDKDF (reference sequence). The CDR3 consists of 15 residues. V was clipped by 1 base and J by 3 bases; unmatched bases: 5. CDR3 sequence (DNA): TGTGCCACCAGCAGAGCCGCGCGGGGGAAAGAGACCCAGTACTTC. Protein: CATSRAARGKETQYF.

The rearrangement links TRBV6-1 to TRBJ2-7; D is unresolved. There are 13 residues in the CDR3. The V gene lost 2 bases and the J gene lost 2 bases, with 7 bases spanning the gap. Germline values: CDR1 MNHNS, CDR2 SASEGT. CDR3 loop: CASSESGTYEQYF. In DNA form, the CDR3 reads TGTGCCAGCAGTGAATCTGGGACCTACGAGCAGTACTTC.

About this clone: The sample holds other DNA sequences that translate to the same CDR3. This chain links TRBV19 with TRBJ2-7; D is unclear. Deletions cut 1 base from V and 0 bases from J, with 7 bases between. Looked up from germline, CDR1 is LNHDA and CDR2 is SQIVND (reference sequence). This CDR3 is built from 14 residues. The CDR3 reads CASSIVGSSYEQYF. The CDR3 DNA reads as TGTGCCAGTAGTATAGTGGGGTCCTCCTACGAGCAGTACTTC.

J is TRBJ1-2 and V is TRBV2; D is unresolved. The CDR3 has 12 amino acids. The V and J ends lost 4 bases and 8 bases respectively, with 11 bases between them. CDR1 and CDR2 (germline): SNHLY, FYNNEI. The CDR3 nucleotides read TGTGCCAGCAGTGTCCCCCGTGGGGGCTACACCTTC. Translating it yields CASSVPRGGYTF.

The chain recombines TRBV5-1 with TRBJ2-7, with 11 bases aligning to TRBD1. This CDR3 is built from 17 residues. V dropped 4 bases and J dropped 2; count of bases not matched to a gene: 11. Germline V gives CDR1 SGHRS, CDR2 YFSETQ. CDR3 protein: CASSVPPGQGGTYEQYF. The CDR3 DNA reads TGCGCCAGCAGCGTACCGCCGGGACAGGGGGGAACCTACGAGCAGTACTTC.

The CDR3 protein is CSAEDTGELFF. Written as DNA, the CDR3 is TGCAGTGCGGAAGACACCGGGGAGCTGTTTTTT. The chain couples TRBV20-1 to TRBJ2-2; D uncertain. CDR3 length: 11 amino acids. Germline CDR1 reads DFQATT; CDR2 reads SNEGSKA (reference sequence). V was trimmed by 6 bases and J by 3 bases, leaving 5 bases between them.

The CDR3 DNA is TGCAGCGTTCCGTGGATTGGGGACGATACGCAGTATTTT. Its translation: CSVPWIGDDTQYF. The chain employs TRBV29-1 and TRBJ2-3; D may correspond to TRBD1 or TRBD2 (5 bases each). CDR3 length: 13 residues. Germline lookup yields CDR1 SQVTM and CDR2 ANQGSEA. Trimming pared 5 bases from V and 6 bases from J, leaving 15 bases between.

CDR3 loop: CATSRGAGAPYEQYF. Here the CDR3 DNA reads TGTGCCACCAGCAGAGGCGCGGGCGCTCCCTACGAGCAGTACTTC. This chain links TRBV15 with TRBJ2-7; possibly TRBD2 for D (5 bases). The CDR3 consists of 15 residues. Trimming took off 1 base at V and 2 bases at J, with 12 bases between the two ends. Germline V gene lookup returns CDR1 LNHNV and CDR2 YYDKDF (reference sequence).

The gene calls are TRBV7-8 and TRBJ2-1; TRBD2 agrees at 9 bases. The CDR3 length is 15 residues. CDR1 and CDR2 (germline): SGHVS, FQNEAQ. Germline trimming cut 5 bases from V and 6 bases from J; bases unmatched to any gene: 8. The CDR3: CASSGGGGARNEQFF. The CDR3, as DNA: TGTGCCAGCAGCGGCGGCGGGGGGGCCCGCAATGAGCAGTTCTTC.

This sequence joins TRBV13 and TRBJ1-1; no definite D call. The CDR3 totals 14 residues. The germline V gene has CDR1 PRHDT and CDR2 FYEKMQ (reference sequence). The V and J ends lost 0 bases and 3 bases respectively, with 8 bases between them. CDR3 region: CASSLGSGHTEAFF. CDR3 bases: TGTGCCAGCAGCTTAGGATCAGGACACACTGAAGCTTTCTTT.

This clone was seen once. This chain links TRBV25-1 with TRBJ2-2; D not resolved. Germline values: CDR1 MGHDK, CDR2 SYGVNS. The CDR3 consists of 13 residues. Trimming removed 5 bases from V and 7 bases from J, with 11 bases in between. The CDR3 protein is CASSTFMSGELFF. CDR3 coding DNA: TGTGCCAGCAGTACGTTTATGAGCGGGGAGCTGTTTTTT.

A note on this clone: Its ends do not fully match the called genes, so a read error is possible. The chain combines TRBV6-1 with TRBJ2-4; 11 bases match TRBD2. CDR1 is MNHNS and CDR2 is SASEGT in the germline V gene. The CDR3 has 16 amino acids. CDR3 coding DNA: TGTGCCAGCACTGAACTAGCGGGAGTAGCCAAAAACATTCAGTACTTC. Encoded protein: CASTELAGVAKNIQYF.

The gene calls are TRBV29-1 and TRBJ2-2; D may be TRBD1 (6 bases). Germline V gives CDR1 SQVTM, CDR2 ANQGSEA. This CDR3 has 12 residues. Trimming took 2 bases from V and 5 from J, leaving 6 bases between them. DNA for the CDR3: TGCAGCGTTGAACAGGGGACCGGGGAGCTGTTTTTT. It specifies CSVEQGTGELFF.

The chain combines TRBV6-5 with TRBJ2-7; the D is unclear. The CDR3 covers 14 residues. V lost 2 bases, J lost 5 bases, and 13 bases lay in between. Germline V lookup: CDR1 MNHEY, CDR2 SVGAGI. DNA of the CDR3: TGTGCCAGCAGTTACGCCATCTCACTCCACGAGCAGTACTTC. As protein: CASSYAISLHEQYF.

The V call is TRBV6-6, the J call TRBJ2-3; a weak D match, TRBD2 (5 bases). Germline CDR1 MNHNY, CDR2 SVGAGI (reference sequence). V dropped 2 bases and J dropped 5 bases, with 5 bases sitting between them. The CDR3 sequence is 12 residues long. The CDR3 bases are TGTGCCAGCAGTTACGAGGGAGATACGCAGTATTTT. This sequence encodes CASSYEGDTQYF.

This clone was seen more than once but under ten times. The CDR3 DNA sequence: TGCGCCAGCAGCGGGAGGGTTAGTTATGAGCAGTTCTTC. The encoded protein is CASSGRVSYEQFF. The chain is built from TRBV5-1 and TRBJ2-1; 7 positions agree with TRBD2. This CDR3 comprises 13 residues. Germline lookup yields CDR1 SGHRS and CDR2 YFSETQ. J lost 8 bases, V lost 4 bases, and 6 bases had no gene match.

V and J are TRBV7-8 and TRBJ1-5, with D possibly TRBD1 on 6 matching bases. The CDR3 is made up of 15 amino acids. Germline V gene sequence: CDR1 SGHVS, CDR2 FQNEAQ. Trimming pared 4 bases from V and 9 bases from J, leaving 19 bases between. Here the CDR3 DNA reads TGTGCCAGCAGCTCCAGGGACACACCAGGTGGGCCCCAGCATTTT. As protein: CASSSRDTPGGPQHF.

V is TRBV29-1 and J is TRBJ1-2; no clear D. From germline, CDR1 is SQVTM and CDR2 ANQGSEA. The CDR3 covers 12 residues. The V and J ends lost 0 bases and 5 bases respectively, with 7 bases between them. The chain's CDR3 is CSVEDQAYGYTF. CDR3 DNA sequence: TGCAGCGTTGAAGATCAGGCGTATGGCTACACCTTC.

The V gene is TRBV6-5, the J gene TRBJ1-2; TRBD1 might be the D (5 bases). Germline loops: CDR1 MNHEY, CDR2 SVGAGI. CDR3 size: 15 residues. V shed 4 bases and J shed 4 bases, with 16 bases lying between them. The CDR3 region is CASSSATDNPYGYTF. CDR3 bases: TGTGCCAGCAGTTCAGCGACAGACAACCCCTATGGCTACACCTTC.

The V and J genes are TRBV29-1 and TRBJ2-1; D remains ambiguous. CDR1 SQVTM and CDR2 ANQGSEA come from the germline V gene. The CDR3 is 11 amino acids. V shed 5 bases and J shed 4 bases, with 6 bases lying between them. Here the CDR3 DNA reads TGCAGCGTTTTGGAGTACAATGAGCAGTTCTTC. Translation gives CSVLEYNEQFF.

This clone was detected only a few times. The chain is built from TRBV2 and TRBJ1-1, with unresolved D. The CDR3 has 11 residues. Trimming removed 4 bases from V and 7 bases from J, with 7 bases in between. Germline CDR1 is SNHLY and CDR2 is FYNNEI. This CDR3 reads CASSVAFEAFF. CDR3 in DNA: TGTGCCAGCAGTGTCGCTTTTGAAGCTTTCTTT.

This clone was found a few times. The chain employs TRBV18 and TRBJ2-4; no clear D gene. Looked up from germline, CDR1 is KGHSH and CDR2 is LQKENI. CDR3 size: 14 residues. V was clipped by 3 bases and J by 3 bases, with 9 bases between them. CDR3 nucleotides: TGTGCCAGCTCACCCATTTCCAACAAAAACATTCAGTACTTC. Protein: CASSPISNKNIQYF.

The chain employs TRBV19 and TRBJ1-5, with a tentative D call TRBD1 (5 bases). The germline V gene encodes CDR1 LNHDA and CDR2 SQIVND (reference sequence). The CDR3 totals 15 residues. Trimming took 6 bases from V and 0 from J, leaving 12 bases between them. Written as DNA, the CDR3 is TGTGCCAGTAGCTGGGCGGACAATAGCAATCAGCCCCAGCATTTT. It specifies CASSWADNSNQPQHF.